The TCR beta chain described here comes from a study of blood T cell repertoires in COVID-19. At the level of the study: Acute and convalescent COVID-19 samples came from the United States, Italy and Spain.

Profiled with immunoSEQ multiplex PCR; TCRdb holds only in-frame clones, not every one. Of about 220,000 clones listed, around 83% are singletons. The specimen was peripheral blood. This TCR was recovered from an elderly woman with COVID-19, enrolled during active disease.

In DNA, the CDR3 is TGCGCCAGCAGCGCCCGACAGGCGAACACTGAAGCTTTCTTT. Translation: CASSARQANTEAFF. This sequence joins TRBV5-1 and TRBJ1-1, with TRBD1 as a possible D gene (6 bases). The CDR3 consists of 14 residues. Germline lookup yields CDR1 SGHRS and CDR2 YFSETQ. The ends were cut back, 4 bases at V and 1 base at J, with 11 bases in the middle.